The 25 T cell receptor beta chains below come from one sample, sequenced in a study of cytomegalovirus exposure and HLA in healthy donors. Primers included in the PCR were 60 Vbeta and 13 Jbeta primers. Sequencing used immunoSEQ multiplex PCR; TCRdb keeps in-frame clones, though not all of them. There are 150,000 to 200,000 clones in the sample; around 80% occur only once, and 1.5% to 2% lies in the top ten. The sequenced sample was PBMCs. These receptors all stem from a man aged 18 to 29 in good health and CMV-seronegative.

The chain employs TRBV21-1 and TRBJ2-7; the table gives TRBD2 as D, unverified against the DNA. TRBV21-1 is annotated as a pseudogene. This CDR3 is 14 amino acids long. This chain's CDR3 is CASSATSGRYEQYF. The CDR3 DNA reads as TGTGCCAGCAGCGCAACTAGCGGACGATACGAGCAGTACTTC.

The chain has TRBV5-1 and TRBJ2-3; possibly TRBD1 for D (8 bases). This CDR3 has 16 residues. V was cut by 3 bases and J by 2 bases, with 16 bases left in between. Germline V gives CDR1 SGHRS, CDR2 YFSETQ. The CDR3 here is CASSSTGGGVTDTQYF. CDR3 coding DNA: TGCGCCAGCAGCTCAACAGGGGGGGGAGTCACAGATACGCAGTATTTT.

The rearrangement links TRBV30 to TRBJ2-5, with a weak D call TRBD2 (7 bases). The CDR3 covers 13 residues. Trimming took 6 bases from V and 7 from J, leaving 18 bases between them. Germline V CDR1 and CDR2: GTSNPN, SVGIG (reference sequence). In nucleotides, the CDR3 is TGTGCCTGCTGCGGGGGCACAAGGGTGACCCAGTACTTC. This codes for CACCGGTRVTQYF.

V is TRBV4-1 and J is TRBJ2-7; D possibly corresponds to TRBD1 (6 bases). V gave up 4 bases and J gave up 0 bases, with 13 bases separating them. Germline CDR1 and CDR2: MGHRA and YSYEKL. The CDR3 has 15 residues. CDR3 residues: CASSPRQESSYEQYF. For the CDR3, the DNA is TGCGCCAGCAGCCCCAGACAGGAAAGCTCCTACGAGCAGTACTTC.

The V call is TRBV11-3, the J call TRBJ2-2, with 9 bases matching TRBD1. CDR1 is SGHNT and CDR2 is YENEEA in the germline V gene. J lost 6 bases, V lost 5 bases, and 7 bases had no gene match. The CDR3 has 15 amino acids. CDR3 amino acids: CASSPGQGGSGELFF. CDR3 nucleotides: TGTGCCAGCAGCCCGGGACAGGGCGGATCCGGGGAGCTGTTTTTT.

The chain uses TRBV4-1 and TRBJ2-2; TRBD1 is a possible D gene (6 bases). V lost 6 bases and J 3 bases, leaving 14 bases between the germline ends. The germline V gene encodes CDR1 MGHRA and CDR2 YSYEKL. CDR3 size: 15 residues. In DNA, the CDR3 is TGCGCCAGCAGGCGTGAGACAGGCGACACCGGGGAGCTGTTTTTT. Protein: CASRRETGDTGELFF.

V is TRBV19 and J is TRBJ1-3; 7 bases are shared with TRBD1. Unmatched junction bases numbered 6, after V lost 6 bases and J lost 4 bases. Germline V gives CDR1 LNHDA, CDR2 SQIVND (reference sequence). The CDR3 sequence is 14 residues long. The CDR3 sequence: CASSTTGPGNTIYF. CDR3 in DNA: TGTGCCAGTAGCACGACAGGGCCGGGAAACACCATATATTTT.

This clone occurred a few times. This sample includes further DNA sequences coding for the same CDR3. This chain joins TRBV6-4 and TRBJ2-3, with 12 bases aligning to TRBD1. V lost 6 bases, J lost 6 bases, and 7 bases stayed unmatched. Germline values: CDR1 MRHNA, CDR2 SNTAGT. This CDR3 contains 15 residues. The CDR3 DNA reads TGTGCCAGCAGCGCCGGGACAGGGGGCGCCGATACGCAGTATTTT. Protein product: CASSAGTGGADTQYF.

V gene TRBV29-1 combines with J gene TRBJ1-1; D perhaps matches TRBD1 (6 bases). The CDR3 spans 21 residues. Germline CDR1 reads SQVTM; CDR2 reads ANQGSEA. Trimming shortened V by 4 bases and J by 3 bases, and 36 bases separated the two germline ends. This CDR3 is CSVGGFGLDSDRPPGYTEAFF. The CDR3 coding sequence is TGCAGCGTTGGTGGGTTTGGATTGGATTCGGACAGACCTCCAGGGTACACTGAAGCTTTCTTT.

This clone showed up just a few times. The chain combines TRBV4-1 with TRBJ1-5; D is unresolved. CDR1 and CDR2 (germline): MGHRA, YSYEKL. The CDR3 spans 16 residues. The V end lost 1 base, the J end lost 4 bases, and 14 bases lay between the germline ends. The CDR3 loop reads CASSQGRGIINQPQHF. The CDR3 DNA is TGCGCCAGCAGCCAAGGTCGGGGAATTATAAATCAGCCCCAGCATTTT.

The chain combines TRBV2 with TRBJ1-1; a possible D gene is TRBD1 (6 bases). Trimming shortened V by 8 bases and J by 8 bases, and 15 bases separated the two germline ends. The CDR3 is 12 amino acids. Germline V gene lookup returns CDR1 SNHLY and CDR2 FYNNEI. The CDR3: CASLERGTEAFF. CDR3 coding DNA: TGTGCCAGCCTAGAAAGGGGGACCGAAGCTTTCTTT.

The rearrangement uses TRBV7-2 and TRBJ1-2; 7 bases fit TRBD1. The germline V gene has CDR1 SGHTA and CDR2 FQGNSA. V shed 1 base and J 4 bases; nucleotides not matched to a gene: 3. The CDR3 extends over 14 amino acids. CDR3 loop: CASSLVQGGYGYTF. The CDR3 DNA reads as TGTGCCAGCAGCTTAGTCCAGGGGGGCTATGGCTACACCTTC.

On this clone itself: The same CDR3 can be traced to other DNA sequences in this sample. V and J are TRBV6-1 and TRBJ1-6; 8 nucleotides match TRBD1. This CDR3 spans 19 amino acids. Germline CDR1 and CDR2: MNHNS and SASEGT. V lost 2 bases and J lost 7; bases outside the gene matches: 16. Written as DNA, the CDR3 is TGTGCCAGCAGTGAAAGGAAGAGGCCCCCGACAGGGGCGAATTCACCCCTCCACTTT. This sequence encodes CASSERKRPPTGANSPLHF.

There are a few counts of this clone. This rearrangement joins TRBV7-9 to TRBJ2-2; D may be TRBD1 (6 bases). The V end lost 6 bases, the J end lost 5 bases, and 10 bases lay between the germline ends. The CDR3 consists of 13 residues. In germline, CDR1 is SEHNR, CDR2 FQNEAQ (reference sequence). The CDR3 DNA follows: TGTGCCAGCAGGGGCAGGGGAACCGGGGAGCTGTTTTTT. Translating it yields CASRGRGTGELFF.

In this sample, this clone turned up once. The V gene is TRBV9, the J gene TRBJ1-1, with D possibly being TRBD1 (5 bases). In germline, CDR1 is SGDLS, CDR2 YYNGEE. This CDR3 has 15 amino acids. The V and J ends lost 1 base and 6 bases respectively, with 16 bases between them. CDR3 coding DNA: TGTGCCAGCAGCGTAACCGGGACTACCAAGTCTGAAGCTTTCTTT. Protein: CASSVTGTTKSEAFF.

The CDR3 reads CASSLGTGNNQPQHF. The CDR3 coding sequence is TGTGCCAGCAGCTTGGGGACGGGAAACAATCAGCCCCAGCATTTT. The rearrangement uses TRBV5-5 and TRBJ1-5; D is uncertain. The CDR3 is 15 residues long. Germline V gene sequence: CDR1 SGHKS, CDR2 YYEKEE (reference sequence). The V gene lost 0 bases and the J gene lost 3 bases, with 10 bases spanning the gap.

This chain connects TRBV4-1 to TRBJ2-2; D is perhaps TRBD2 (6 bases). Germline V CDR1 and CDR2: MGHRA, YSYEKL. Deletions cut 3 bases from V and 6 bases from J, with 23 bases between. The CDR3 length is 18 residues. CDR3 nucleotide sequence: TGCGCCAGCAGCCAGCCAGGCGGGGTTCGCGGGATCTCCGGGGAGCTGTTTTTT. This sequence encodes CASSQPGGVRGISGELFF.

The CDR3 coding sequence is TGTGCCAGTAGTCTTCGATTACTCCGGGAGCAGTACTTC. It codes for CASSLRLLREQYF. V and J are TRBV19 and TRBJ2-7; D ambiguous. Germline V gene sequence: CDR1 LNHDA, CDR2 SQIVND (reference sequence). V was cut by 5 bases and J by 7 bases, with 15 bases left in between. This CDR3 has 13 residues.

V is TRBV29-1 and J is TRBJ2-7; TRBD1 matches 9 bases. V dropped 4 bases and J dropped 1; count of bases not matched to a gene: 8. The CDR3 spans 15 residues. Germline CDR1 reads SQVTM; CDR2 reads ANQGSEA. DNA of the CDR3: TGCAGCGTTGTAGGGACAGGGATTCCTTCCTACGAGCAGTACTTC. Amino acids: CSVVGTGIPSYEQYF.

The chain recombines TRBV5-1 with TRBJ1-2, with a tentative D call TRBD1 (6 bases). In germline, CDR1 is SGHRS, CDR2 YFSETQ. This CDR3 comprises 14 residues. Between the trimmed V and J ends, which lost 4 bases and 8 bases, there was a span of 18 bases. CDR3 in amino acids: CASSPSTGPLGYTF. CDR3 nucleotide sequence: TGCGCCAGCAGCCCTTCGACAGGCCCGCTGGGCTACACCTTC.

This clone was found once. This chain uses TRBV5-4 with TRBJ2-6; D is undetermined. CDR3 length equals 16 residues. Trimming shortened V by 2 bases and J by 4 bases, and 13 bases separated the two germline ends. The germline gives CDR1 SGHNT, CDR2 YYREEE (reference sequence). DNA for the CDR3: TGTGCCAGCAGCTTAACAGTCTCTGGAGGGGCCAACGTCCTGACTTTC. It translates to CASSLTVSGGANVLTF.

The J gene is TRBJ2-7, the V gene TRBV7-2; 14 bases map to TRBD2. V lost 1 base and J lost 6; bases outside the gene matches: 8. From germline, CDR1 is SGHTA and CDR2 FQGNSA. This CDR3 spans 17 amino acids. CDR3 DNA sequence: TGTGCCAGCAGCTTAGTAGGAAGGACTAGCGGGAGGTCCGAGCAGTACTTC. Its translation is CASSLVGRTSGRSEQYF.

The chain combines TRBV6-1 with TRBJ2-7; 7 bases agree with TRBD2. Germline assignment: CDR1 MNHNS and CDR2 SASEGT. The CDR3 extends over 14 amino acids. V lost 7 bases to trimming and J lost 2 bases; unmatched junction nucleotides: 8. The CDR3 DNA follows: TGTGCCAGCATTGGGCAGGGACTACCCTACGAGCAGTACTTC. It yields the protein CASIGQGLPYEQYF.

The chain joins TRBV6-1 to TRBJ2-1; D might be TRBD2 (5 bases). CDR1 and CDR2 (germline): MNHNS, SASEGT. This CDR3 is 15 amino acids long. Trimming pared 3 bases from V and 5 bases from J, leaving 14 bases between. DNA of the CDR3: TGTGCCAGCAGTGAGGCTTCGGACTGGGACAATGAGCAGTTCTTC. The encoded protein is CASSEASDWDNEQFF.

The genes are TRBV30 and TRBJ2-5, with D perhaps TRBD2 (6 bases). Trimming took off 0 bases at V and 3 bases at J, with 8 bases between the two ends. The germline gives CDR1 GTSNPN, CDR2 SVGIG (reference sequence). The CDR3 is 13 residues long. The CDR3 is CAWSVLAEETQYF. DNA for the CDR3: TGTGCCTGGAGTGTTTTAGCGGAAGAGACCCAGTACTTC.